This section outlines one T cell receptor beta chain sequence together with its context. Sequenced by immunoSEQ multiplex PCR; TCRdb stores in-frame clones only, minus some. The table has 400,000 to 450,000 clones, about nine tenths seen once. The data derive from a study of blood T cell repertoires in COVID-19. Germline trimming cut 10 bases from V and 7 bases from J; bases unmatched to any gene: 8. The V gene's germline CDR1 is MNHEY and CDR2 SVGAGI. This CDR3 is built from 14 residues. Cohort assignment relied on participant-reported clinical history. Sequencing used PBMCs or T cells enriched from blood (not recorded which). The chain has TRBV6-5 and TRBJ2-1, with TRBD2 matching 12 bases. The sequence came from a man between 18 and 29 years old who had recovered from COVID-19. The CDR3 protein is CATRLAGEGNEQFF. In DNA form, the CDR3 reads TGTGCCACCCGACTAGCGGGGGAAGGGAATGAGCAGTTCTTC.